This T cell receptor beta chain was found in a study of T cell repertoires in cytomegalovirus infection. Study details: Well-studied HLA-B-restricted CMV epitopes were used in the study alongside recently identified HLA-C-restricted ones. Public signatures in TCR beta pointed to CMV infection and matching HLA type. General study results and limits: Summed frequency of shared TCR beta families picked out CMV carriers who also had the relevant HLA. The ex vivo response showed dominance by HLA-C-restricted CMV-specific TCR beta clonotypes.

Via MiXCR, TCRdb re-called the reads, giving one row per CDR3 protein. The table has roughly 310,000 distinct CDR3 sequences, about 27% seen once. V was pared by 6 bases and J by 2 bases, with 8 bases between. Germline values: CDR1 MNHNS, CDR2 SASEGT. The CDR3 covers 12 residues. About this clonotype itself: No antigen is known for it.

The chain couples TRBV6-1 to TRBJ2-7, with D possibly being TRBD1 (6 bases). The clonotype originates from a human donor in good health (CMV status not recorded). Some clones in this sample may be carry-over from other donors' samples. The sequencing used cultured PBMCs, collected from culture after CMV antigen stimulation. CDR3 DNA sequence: TGTGCCAGCAGGGACAGAACCTACGAGCAGTACTTC. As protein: CASRDRTYEQYF.